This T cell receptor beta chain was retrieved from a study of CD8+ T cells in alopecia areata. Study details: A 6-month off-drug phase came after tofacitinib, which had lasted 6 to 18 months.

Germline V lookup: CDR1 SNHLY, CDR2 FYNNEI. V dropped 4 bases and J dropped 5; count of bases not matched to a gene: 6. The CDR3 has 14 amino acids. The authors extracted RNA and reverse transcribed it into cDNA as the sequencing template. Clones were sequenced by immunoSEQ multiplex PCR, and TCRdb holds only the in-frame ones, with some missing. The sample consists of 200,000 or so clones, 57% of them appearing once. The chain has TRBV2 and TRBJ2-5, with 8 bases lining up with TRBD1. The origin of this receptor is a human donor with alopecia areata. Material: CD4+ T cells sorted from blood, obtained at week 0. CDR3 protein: CASSGTGGRETQYF. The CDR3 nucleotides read TGTGCCAGCAGTGGAACAGGGGGTCGGGAGACCCAGTACTTC.